This T cell receptor (beta chain) was retrieved from a study of T cell clusters in autoimmune cytopenias. Whole-study findings and limits: Clustering suggested that physiological T cell clusters were missing in primary autoimmune cytopenia patients. TRB repertoire shifts in secondary cytopenia and chronic lymphocytic leukemia mostly reflected lymphoma, not autoimmunity.

Note on this clonotype: The antigen is undetermined.

TRB rearrangements were amplified by touch-down multiplex PCR with mixed TRB-A/B primers. From its re-call of the multiplex PCR reads, TCRdb lists each CDR3 protein once, without DNA. In total, the table holds a few thousand distinct CDR3 sequences. The CDR3 is made up of 11 amino acids. Germline CDR1 and CDR2: SGHAT and FQNNGV. Some 39,000 genome equivalents of blood DNA were amplified for TRB. The sequencing input was peripheral blood. The V call is TRBV11-2, the J call TRBJ2-3. This TCR derives from a human donor with an autoimmune cytopenia or autoimmune hepatitis (not recorded which). CDR3 sequence: CASSPTDTQYF.